This is a list of T cell receptor beta chains from one sample in a study of blood T cell repertoires in COVID-19. Clones were read by immunoSEQ multiplex PCR, and TCRdb kept only the in-frame ones, dropping some. The sample shows some 270,000 clones, over 75% of them seen only once. The sample comprised peripheral blood. All receptors derive from a woman between 65 and 79 years old with acute or convalescent COVID-19. CDR3s include the opening cysteine and the closing phenylalanine or tryptophan. The order of the fields is D gene, clone size, J gene, V gene, CDR3 protein, CDR3 DNA. D genes are given only for firm matches. Part of the rows lack a size; the others show once, few, many or a class for expanded clones.

. . TRBJ2-6 TRBV5-1 CASGLEGAGANVLTF TGCGCCAGCGGCCTGGAGGGAGCCGGGGCCAACGTCCTGACTTTC
. . TRBJ1-6 TRBV18 CASSPIRTDSPLHF TGTGCCAGCTCCCCCATTCGCACAGATTCACCCCTCCACTTT
. . TRBJ1-1 TRBV6-5 CASKRWDTRNTEAFF TGTGCCAGCAAGAGGTGGGACACCAGGAACACTGAAGCTTTCTTT
. . TRBJ1-1 TRBV19 CASIDGGDRSPEAFF TGTGCCAGTATAGATGGCGGAGACCGGAGCCCTGAAGCTTTCTTT
. . TRBJ2-5 TRBV7-2 CASSSQTQETQYF TGTGCCAGCAGCTCGCAAACTCAAGAGACCCAGTACTTC
TRBD1 . TRBJ1-2 TRBV7-3 CASSPGQGYGYTF TGTGCCAGCAGCCCGGGACAGGGTTATGGCTACACCTTC
TRBD2 . TRBJ2-3 TRBV11-2 CASSLGKTSGGYTDTQYF TGTGCCAGCAGCTTGGGAAAGACTAGCGGGGGTTACACAGATACGCAGTATTTT
TRBD1 . TRBJ2-1 TRBV9 CASSYGQGAPNEQFF TGTGCCAGCAGTTACGGACAGGGGGCCCCAAATGAGCAGTTCTTC
TRBD2 . TRBJ2-2 TRBV4-2 CASSQDPGLARTGELFF TGTGCCAGCAGCCAAGACCCTGGACTAGCGAGGACCGGGGAGCTGTTTTTT
. . TRBJ1-2 TRBV12-3/TRBV12-4 CASSRRNYGYTF TGTGCCAGCAGTCGTAGAAACTATGGCTACACCTTC
. . TRBJ2-7 TRBV5-4 CASSLSPGNFDEQYF TGTGCCAGCAGCTTAAGTCCGGGGAATTTTGACGAGCAGTACTTC
. . TRBJ2-5 TRBV5-1 CASRSAGNHAETQYF TGCGCCAGCAGATCGGCGGGGAACCACGCAGAGACCCAGTACTTC
. once TRBJ2-5 TRBV12-3/TRBV12-4 CASRGRQETQYF TGTGCCAGCAGGGGCAGGCAAGAGACCCAGTACTTC
. once TRBJ1-4 TRBV21-1 CASSTPWPRENEEKLFF TGTGCCAGCAGCACCCCGTGGCCGCGGGAAAACGAAGAAAAACTGTTTTTT
. few TRBJ1-4 TRBV19 CASSMGRTTNEKLFF TGTGCCAGTAGTATGGGCAGGACAACTAATGAAAAACTGTTTTTT
TRBD1 . TRBJ1-5 TRBV19 CASSTGGKIDQPQHF TGTGCCAGTAGTACAGGGGGGAAAATCGATCAGCCCCAGCATTTT
TRBD1 once TRBJ2-2 TRBV5-1 CASSLQGSNGELFF TGCGCCAGCAGCTTACAGGGGAGCAACGGGGAGCTGTTTTTT
TRBD2 . TRBJ2-3 TRBV9 CASTLISGGSTDTQYF TGTGCCAGCACCCTCATTAGCGGGGGGAGCACAGATACGCAGTATTTT
. . TRBJ1-6 TRBV6-1 CASSEAEGSNSPLHF TGTGCCAGCAGTGAAGCGGAGGGAAGTAATTCACCCCTCCACTTT
. . TRBJ1-2 TRBV6-5 CASSHTGNGGYTF TGTGCCAGCAGCCACACAGGGAATGGTGGCTACACCTTC
TRBD2 once TRBJ2-1 TRBV7-2 CASSLSTGGAYNEQFF TGTGCCAGCAGCTTATCGACCGGGGGGGCGTACAATGAGCAGTTCTTC
TRBD1 . TRBJ2-5 TRBV5-1 CASSLEGGGKTQYF TGCGCCAGCAGCTTGGAAGGGGGCGGAAAGACCCAGTACTTC
. . TRBJ2-3 TRBV21-1 CASSILRFTPYF TGTGCCAGCAGCATTCTCAGGTTTACGCCGTATTTT
. . TRBJ2-5 TRBV2 CASSFRPGGETQYF TGTGCCAGCAGTTTTAGACCCGGAGGAGAGACCCAGTACTTC
TRBD1 . TRBJ1-5 TRBV24-1 CATSDPGTGDQPQHF TGTGCCACCAGTGACCCCGGGACAGGGGATCAGCCCCAGCATTTT
TRBD1 . TRBJ1-4 TRBV5-5 CASSPPGTGVNEKLFF TGTGCCAGCAGCCCCCCCGGGACAGGAGTTAATGAAAAACTGTTTTTT
TRBD1 . TRBJ1-2 TRBV14 CASSPRTGGGYTF TGTGCCAGCAGCCCCCGGACAGGTGGGGGCTACACCTTC
. . TRBJ2-5 TRBV2 CAGDGGDNQETQYF TGTGCCGGCGATGGGGGCGACAACCAAGAGACCCAGTACTTC
TRBD1 once TRBJ2-3 TRBV7-2 CASSLVTGAPDTQYF TGTGCCAGCAGCTTAGTGACAGGGGCCCCAGATACGCAGTATTTT
. . TRBJ1-6 TRBV18 CASSPRAEGNSPLHF TGTGCCAGCTCACCCCGGGCCGAGGGTAATTCACCCCTCCACTTT
. . TRBJ1-1 TRBV6-5 CASGQLNTEAFF TGTGCCAGCGGACAGTTGAACACTGAAGCTTTCTTT
TRBD1 . TRBJ1-5 TRBV6-6 CASSYPGQHQPQHF TGTGCCAGCAGTTACCCGGGACAGCATCAGCCCCAGCATTTT
TRBD1 . TRBJ2-4 TRBV27 CASSLNRDRQHIQYF TGTGCCAGCAGTTTAAACCGGGACAGACAACACATTCAGTACTTC
. . TRBJ2-2 TRBV6-1 CASSEAWRGRRELFF TGTGCCAGCAGTGAAGCTTGGAGGGGGCGAAGGGAGCTGTTTTTT
. . TRBJ1-2 TRBV19 CASSIPAGNYGYTF TGTGCCAGTAGTATTCCCGCGGGCAACTATGGCTACACCTTC
. . TRBJ2-1 TRBV5-1 CASSLVAGTSYNEQFF TGCGCCAGCAGCTTGGTGGCCGGGACATCATACAATGAGCAGTTCTTC
. . TRBJ1-6 TRBV7-9 CASSRGYPGSYNSPLHF TGTGCCAGCAGCCGAGGGTACCCGGGGTCCTATAATTCACCCCTCCACTTT
. . TRBJ2-1 TRBV5-1 CASSPAVNVYNEQFF TGCGCCAGCAGCCCCGCGGTAAACGTCTACAATGAGCAGTTCTTC
TRBD1 . TRBJ1-1 TRBV5-1 CASSLRGQGTPEAFF TGCGCCAGCAGCCTTCGGGGACAGGGGACCCCTGAAGCTTTCTTT
TRBD1 . TRBJ1-1 TRBV7-8 CASSTRPGQRNTEAFF TGTGCCAGCAGCACGCGACCGGGACAGCGGAACACTGAAGCTTTCTTT
TRBD1 . TRBJ2-6 TRBV19 CASSIARQGATGANVLTF TGTGCCAGTAGTATAGCTCGACAGGGGGCGACTGGGGCCAACGTCCTGACTTTC
TRBD1 . TRBJ1-1 TRBV5-5 CASSWGQMNTEAFF TGTGCCAGCAGCTGGGGACAGATGAACACTGAAGCTTTCTTT
. . TRBJ1-2 TRBV5-6 CASSFSLYGYTF TGTGCCAGCAGCTTCTCCCTCTATGGCTACACCTTC
TRBD2 . TRBJ2-3 TRBV10-2 CASSRSGGGGPDTQYF TGCGCCAGCAGTAGGAGCGGCGGGGGGGGCCCAGATACGCAGTATTTT
TRBD1 . TRBJ1-5 TRBV18 CASSMDRGLQPQHF TGTGCCAGCTCAATGGACAGGGGGCTTCAGCCCCAGCATTTT
TRBD1 . TRBJ1-6 TRBV2 CASRPTKDRGTNNSPLHF TGTGCCAGCAGGCCCACGAAAGACAGGGGCACCAATAATTCACCCCTCCACTTT
TRBD1 . TRBJ2-1 TRBV2 CASNGQGAGDEQFF TGTGCCAGCAACGGACAGGGGGCTGGCGATGAGCAGTTCTTC
. . TRBJ2-3 TRBV18 CASSPLGQGSLDTQYF TGTGCCAGCTCACCTCTCGGGCAGGGGAGTCTAGATACGCAGTATTTT
TRBD1 . TRBJ1-6 TRBV12-3/TRBV12-4 CASSPRQGTPLHF TGTGCCAGCAGCCCACGACAGGGTACACCCCTCCACTTT
. . TRBJ2-3 TRBV10-3 CAISARVEDTQYF TGTGCCATCAGTGCCAGGGTTGAGGATACGCAGTATTTT
TRBD1 . TRBJ1-1 TRBV2 CASSDFRDRGINTEAFF TGTGCCAGCAGCGATTTCCGGGACAGGGGCATTAACACTGAAGCTTTCTTT
TRBD1 . TRBJ1-1 TRBV3-1/TRBV3-2 CASSPKRQGARAFF TGTGCCAGCAGCCCGAAGCGACAGGGGGCTCGGGCTTTCTTT